The present T cell receptor beta chain was sequenced within a study of cytomegalovirus exposure and HLA in healthy donors (dated by TCRdb to 2016 to 2017). Regarding the study in general: According to a later analysis, the approximately 120 validation repertoires were produced on the same platform as the 666 repertoires of the first cohort. The study aimed to test whether cataloging public T cell receptors could reveal signatures of past pathogen exposure. To predict cytomegalovirus infection status, the study brought together high-throughput TCR immunosequencing, statistical association of individual TCRs with disease status, and machine learning. In addition to the first cohort of around 670 subjects, a separate validation cohort of 120 different subjects was used. The investigation overall reported the following: According to the authors, the approach could potentially be generalized to other disease states and immunological phenotypes. In vitro tests confirmed that a few of the cytomegalovirus-associated TCR beta chains recognize cytomegalovirus antigens. Subsequent analysis determined that TCRs grouped into clusters in the first cohort also showed a tendency toward co-occurrence across the 130 or so validation repertoires, and approximately 93% of cluster scores exceeded 0. Most TCR sequences were seen in very few donors, while some public TCRs were found in many individuals. The validation cohort had no HLA typing available for a later analysis, so co-occurrence within that cohort was assessed over all 120 or so repertoires. The classifier was reported to diagnose cytomegalovirus status with high specificity and sensitivity in both the original and validation cohorts. The study listed over 150 TCR beta chains as associated with cytomegalovirus.

With respect to this clone: It has no known antigen specificity. Base qualities are not recorded, but no much larger clone differs from it by a single base.

Libraries were constructed by the immunoSEQ multiplex PCR assay. Per the source publication's procedure: A statistical classification framework was built to diagnose cytomegalovirus status from the catalog of TCR beta chain sequences. TCRdb stores this immuneACCESS table with in-frame sequences only. Part of the clones is absent; in the studies checked, under half of the shortfall reflects unresolved V genes, and no reason is known for the rest. That table furnishes V, J and clone size, whereas the DNA furnished D and trimming. Present in this sample are 150,000 to 200,000 clones, nearly 90% of which were seen just once. The ten largest make up 9% to 12% of the sample. As encoded in the germline V gene (reference sequence), CDR1 is LNHDA while CDR2 is SQIVND. Including cysteine and phenylalanine, the CDR3 has 19 amino acids. Only the CDR3 part of the read is kept: 57 bases, read in frame from the first base. Clipping removes 1 base from V and 0 bases from J, with 3 as the unmatched junction base count.

Donors formed part of the validation cohort, which comprised 95 to 150 subjects and was distinct from the first cohort of several hundred subjects. Sequences were obtained from PBMCs. The sequence joins TRBV19 to TRBJ2-4; 16 bases in the junction line up with TRBD2. This TCR derives from a woman under 30 in good health and CMV-seropositive. The encoded CDR3 is CASSIAGLAGGLAKNIQYF. The nucleotide sequence reads TGTGCCAGTAGTATAGCGGGACTAGCGGGAGGGCTAGCCAAAAACATTCAGTACTTC.